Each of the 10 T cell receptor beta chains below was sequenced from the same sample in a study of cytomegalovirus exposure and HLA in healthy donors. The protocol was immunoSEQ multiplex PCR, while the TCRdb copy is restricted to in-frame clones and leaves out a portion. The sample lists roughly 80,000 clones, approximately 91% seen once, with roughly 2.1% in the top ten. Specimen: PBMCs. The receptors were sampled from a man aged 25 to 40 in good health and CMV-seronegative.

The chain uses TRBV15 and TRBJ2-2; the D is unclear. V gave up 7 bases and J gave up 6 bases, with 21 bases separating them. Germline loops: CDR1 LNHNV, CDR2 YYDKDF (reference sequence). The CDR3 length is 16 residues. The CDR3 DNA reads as TGTGCCACCACCCAGCGTACCGGGTCAGCTGCCGGGGAGCTGTTTTTT. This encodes CATTQRTGSAAGELFF.

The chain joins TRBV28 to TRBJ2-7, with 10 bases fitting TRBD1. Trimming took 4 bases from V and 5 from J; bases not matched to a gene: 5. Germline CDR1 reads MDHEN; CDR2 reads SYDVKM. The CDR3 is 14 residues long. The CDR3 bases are TGTGCCAGCAGTTCGGGACAGGGGATGGACGAGCAGTACTTC. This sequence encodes CASSSGQGMDEQYF.

CDR3 DNA sequence: TGCGCCAGCAGCTTGGAGGGGCAGGGTGGCACCGGGGAGCTGTTTTTT. Translated, it gives CASSLEGQGGTGELFF. V is TRBV5-1 and J is TRBJ2-2, with D perhaps matching TRBD1 (5 bases). Trimming removed 0 bases at V and 4 bases at J, with 13 bases between. The germline gives CDR1 SGHRS, CDR2 YFSETQ. The CDR3 consists of 16 residues. Based on the CDR3 plus reference TRBV5-1 and TRBJ2-2, the full variable domain is KAGVTQTPRYLIKTRGQQVTLSCSPISGHRSVSWYQQTPGQGLQFLFEYFSETQRNKGNFPGRFSGRQFSNSRSEMNVSTLELGDSALYLCASSLEGQGGTGELFFGEGSRLTVL.

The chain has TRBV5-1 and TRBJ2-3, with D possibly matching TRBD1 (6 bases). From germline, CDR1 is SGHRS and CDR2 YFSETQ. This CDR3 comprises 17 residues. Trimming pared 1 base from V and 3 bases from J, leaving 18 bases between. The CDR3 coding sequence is TGCGCCAGCAGCTTGTTCATGATGGGTCAGGGGACAGATACGCAGTATTTT. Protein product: CASSLFMMGQGTDTQYF.

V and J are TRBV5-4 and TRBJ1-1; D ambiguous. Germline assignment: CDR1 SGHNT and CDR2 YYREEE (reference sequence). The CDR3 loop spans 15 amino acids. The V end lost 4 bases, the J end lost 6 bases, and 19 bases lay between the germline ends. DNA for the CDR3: TGTGCCAGCAGCCTTTCGCCGGGGTCAGTGGCTGAAGCTTTCTTT. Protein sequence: CASSLSPGSVAEAFF.

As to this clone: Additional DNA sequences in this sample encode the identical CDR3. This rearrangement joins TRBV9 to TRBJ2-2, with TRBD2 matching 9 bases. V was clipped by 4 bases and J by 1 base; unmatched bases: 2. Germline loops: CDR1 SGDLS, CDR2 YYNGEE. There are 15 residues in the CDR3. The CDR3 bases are TGTGCCAGCAGCTTTAGCGGGGGGAACACCGGGGAGCTGTTTTTT. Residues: CASSFSGGNTGELFF. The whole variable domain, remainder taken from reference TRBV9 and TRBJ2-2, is DSGVTQTPKHLITATGQRVTLRCSPRSGDLSVYWYQQSLDQGLQFLIQYYNGEERAKGNILERFSAQQFPDLHSELNLSSLELGDSALYFCASSFSGGNTGELFFGEGSRLTVL.

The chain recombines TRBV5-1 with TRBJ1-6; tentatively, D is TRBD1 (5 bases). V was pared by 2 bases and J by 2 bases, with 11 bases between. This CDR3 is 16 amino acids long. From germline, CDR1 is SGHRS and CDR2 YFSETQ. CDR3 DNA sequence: TGCGCCAGCAGCTTAGGCAGGGTCCCCTATAATTCACCCCTCCACTTT. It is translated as CASSLGRVPYNSPLHF.

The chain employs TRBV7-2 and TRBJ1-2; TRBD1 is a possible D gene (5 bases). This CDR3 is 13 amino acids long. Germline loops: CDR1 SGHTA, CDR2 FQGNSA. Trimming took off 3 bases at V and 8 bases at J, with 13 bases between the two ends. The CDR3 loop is CASSLATVEGYTF. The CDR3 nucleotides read TGTGCCAGCAGCTTGGCGACAGTCGAGGGCTACACCTTC. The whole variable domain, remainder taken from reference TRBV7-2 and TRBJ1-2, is GAGVSQSPSNKVTEKGKDVELRCDPISGHTALYWYRQSLGQGLEFLIYFQGNSAPDKSGLPSDRFSAERTGGSVSTLTIQRTQQEDSAVYLCASSLATVEGYTFGSGTRLTVV.

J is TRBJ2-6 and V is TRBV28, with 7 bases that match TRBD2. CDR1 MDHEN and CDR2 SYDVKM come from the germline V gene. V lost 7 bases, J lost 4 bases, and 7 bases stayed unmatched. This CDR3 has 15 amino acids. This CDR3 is CASTVAGAGANVLTF. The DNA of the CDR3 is TGTGCCAGCACCGTAGCGGGCGCCGGGGCCAACGTCCTGACTTTC.

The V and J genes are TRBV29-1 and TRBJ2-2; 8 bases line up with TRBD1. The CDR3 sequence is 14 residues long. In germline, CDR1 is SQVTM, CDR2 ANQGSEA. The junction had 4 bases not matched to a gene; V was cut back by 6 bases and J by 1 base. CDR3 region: CSVTGTGNTGELFF. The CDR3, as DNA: TGCAGCGTAACCGGGACAGGGAACACCGGGGAGCTGTTTTTT.